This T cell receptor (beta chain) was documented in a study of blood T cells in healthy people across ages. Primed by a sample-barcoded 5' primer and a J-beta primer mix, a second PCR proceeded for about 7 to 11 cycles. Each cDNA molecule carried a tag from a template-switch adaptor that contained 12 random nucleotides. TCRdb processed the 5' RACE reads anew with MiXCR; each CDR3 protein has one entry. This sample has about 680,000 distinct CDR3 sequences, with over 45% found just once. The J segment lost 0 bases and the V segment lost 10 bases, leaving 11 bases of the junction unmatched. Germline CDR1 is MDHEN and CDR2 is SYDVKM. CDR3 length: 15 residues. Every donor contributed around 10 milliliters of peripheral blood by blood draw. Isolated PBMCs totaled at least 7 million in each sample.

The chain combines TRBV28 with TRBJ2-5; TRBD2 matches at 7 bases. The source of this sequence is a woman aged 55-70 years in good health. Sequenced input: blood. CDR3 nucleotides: TGTGCCACCTCGAAGCGGGATAAGTACCAAGAGACCCAGTACTTC. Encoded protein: CATSKRDKYQETQYF. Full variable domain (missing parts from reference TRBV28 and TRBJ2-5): DVKVTQSSRYLVKRTGEKVFLECVQDMDHENMFWYRQDPGLGLRLIYFSYDVKMKEKGDIPEGYSVSREKKERFSLILESASTNQTSMYLCATSKRDKYQETQYFGPGTRLLVL.